The 27 T cell receptor beta chains in this list originate from one sample, sequenced in a study of response to subunit inactivated influenza vaccine. TCRdb fed the RT-PCR reads into MiXCR, producing one record per CDR3 protein. The profile shows around 650,000 distinct CDR3 sequences, roughly 14% of them singletons. The sample consisted of PBMCs from blood, taken roughly 13 days after vaccination. These receptors all stem from a man over 45 who received an inactivated influenza vaccine.

The J gene is TRBJ1-5, the V gene TRBV27, with D unclear. Germline CDR1 is MNHEY and CDR2 is SMNVEV (reference sequence). V was cut by 5 bases and J by 0 bases, with 11 bases left in between. CDR3 length: 15 residues. Written as DNA, the CDR3 is TGTGCCAGCAGTGTCCAGAGGGATAGCAATCAGCCCCAGCATTTT. As protein: CASSVQRDSNQPQHF.

This clonotype was found a few times. The chain combines TRBV2 with TRBJ2-5; no clear D gene. CDR3 length: 14 residues. CDR1 and CDR2 (germline): SNHLY, FYNNEI. V was trimmed by 6 bases and J by 5 bases, leaving 16 bases between them. The CDR3 sequence is CASRVQLSSETQYF. CDR3 sequence (DNA): TGTGCCAGCAGGGTACAACTCTCGTCGGAGACCCAGTACTTC.

The genes are TRBV5-1 and TRBJ2-5; D is perhaps TRBD2 (7 bases). This CDR3 spans 14 amino acids. V was shortened by 4 bases and J by 5 bases, with 15 bases between the two germline ends. CDR1 is SGHRS and CDR2 is YFSETQ in the germline V gene. CDR3: CASSPTGGQETQYF. DNA for the CDR3: TGCGCCAGCAGCCCCACCGGGGGGCAGGAGACCCAGTACTTC.

The sample holds many counts of this clonotype. The chain links TRBV20-1 to TRBJ2-3; 7 nucleotides line up with TRBD2. J lost 0 bases, V lost 4 bases, and 4 bases had no gene match. This CDR3 comprises 14 residues. Germline V lookup: CDR1 DFQATT, CDR2 SNEGSKA (reference sequence). The CDR3 nucleotides are TGCAGTGCTATGCGGGGGACTAGCACAGATACGCAGTATTTT. Translation gives CSAMRGTSTDTQYF.

The CDR3 loop is CASTTQVEQYF. As DNA, the CDR3 is TGTGCCAGCACCACCCAAGTCGAGCAGTACTTC. This sequence joins TRBV2 and TRBJ2-7; the D is unclear. V lost 7 bases and J 6 bases, leaving 10 bases between the germline ends. Germline V gene lookup returns CDR1 SNHLY and CDR2 FYNNEI. CDR3 length: 11 amino acids.

This clonotype turned up a few times. The chain recombines TRBV9 with TRBJ2-3; D may be TRBD1 (5 bases). V shed 2 bases and J shed 0 bases, with 16 bases lying between them. Germline V gene sequence: CDR1 SGDLS, CDR2 YYNGEE. This CDR3 has 17 residues. As DNA, the CDR3 is TGTGCCAGCAGCGTTAGCCGGACACAAAGAAGCACAGATACGCAGTATTTT. Its translation: CASSVSRTQRSTDTQYF.

The sample holds a few counts of this clonotype. This chain joins TRBV5-5 and TRBJ1-6; a weak D match, TRBD1 (6 bases). The germline V and J ends were trimmed by 6 bases and 7 bases, with 20 bases remaining between them. CDR1 and CDR2 from the germline V gene are SGHKS and YYEKEE (reference sequence). The CDR3 has 16 amino acids. The CDR3, as DNA: TGTGCCAGCACCCGGGCCACTCTTACAGGGAATTCACCCCTCCACTTT. Translation gives CASTRATLTGNSPLHF.

This chain connects TRBV7-2 to TRBJ2-3, with a weak D call TRBD2 (5 bases). The CDR3 consists of 18 residues. The V gene's germline CDR1 is SGHTA and CDR2 FQGNSA. Trimming shortened V by 0 bases and J by 1 base, and 17 bases separated the two germline ends. CDR3 DNA sequence: TGTGCCAGCAGCTTAGCGGAGGCCGGGCCCACACGCACAGATACGCAGTATTTT. Protein sequence: CASSLAEAGPTRTDTQYF.

V usage is TRBV29-1 and J usage is TRBJ2-2; D call uncertain. The germline CDR1 and CDR2 sequences are SQVTM and ANQGSEA. V was pared by 2 bases and J by 13 bases, with 11 bases between. The length of the CDR3 is 11 residues. The CDR3, as DNA: TGCAGCGTTGAAAAAGGGTCGTTGCTGTTTTTT. Protein sequence: CSVEKGSLLFF.

The chain links TRBV20-1 to TRBJ1-5, with 9 bases that match TRBD1. The trim removed 6 bases at V and 4 bases at J, leaving 13 bases unmatched. The CDR3 runs to 16 residues. Germline values: CDR1 DFQATT, CDR2 SNEGSKA (reference sequence). The CDR3 DNA reads TGCAGTGCCGCGGACGGGGACAGGGCTTGGAATCAGCCCCAGCATTTT. Its protein product is CSAADGDRAWNQPQHF.

The chain is built from TRBV15 and TRBJ2-7, with 12 bases identical to TRBD2. After removal of 1 base from V and 2 bases from J, the junction contained 3 bases not matched to a gene. Germline V gene sequence: CDR1 LNHNV, CDR2 YYDKDF (reference sequence). This CDR3 has 16 amino acids. CDR3 nucleotide sequence: TGTGCCACCAGCAGAGGGGGACTAGCGGGTACCTACGAGCAGTACTTC. Its translation is CATSRGGLAGTYEQYF.

The J gene is TRBJ1-6, the V gene TRBV2; weak D call: TRBD1 (5 bases). Trimming left V 3 bases short and J 10 bases short, with 13 bases between. Germline CDR1 is SNHLY and CDR2 is FYNNEI. This CDR3 comprises 14 residues. CDR3 protein: CASSDDSDGSPLHF. The CDR3 DNA sequence: TGTGCCAGCAGTGATGACAGTGATGGCTCACCCCTCCACTTT.

In this sample, this clonotype turned up many times. V and J are TRBV27 and TRBJ2-1; no clear D gene. Trimming took off 8 bases at V and 3 bases at J, with 5 bases between the two ends. The length of the CDR3 is 11 residues. Looked up from germline, CDR1 is MNHEY and CDR2 is SMNVEV (reference sequence). CDR3 loop: CASRFYNEQFF. CDR3 coding DNA: TGTGCCAGCCGATTCTACAATGAGCAGTTCTTC.

The chain employs TRBV12-3 or TRBV12-4 and TRBJ2-3; 7 bases agree with TRBD1. The CDR3 totals 14 residues. J was trimmed by 2 bases and V by 5 bases; bases with no gene match: 4. CDR3 loop: CASSGGQNTDTQYF. As DNA, the CDR3 is TGTGCCAGCAGTGGGGGACAGAACACAGATACGCAGTATTTT.

The sample holds a few counts of this clonotype. The chain joins TRBV20-1 to TRBJ2-1; D possibly uses TRBD1 or TRBD2 (5 bases each). The germline gives CDR1 DFQATT, CDR2 SNEGSKA (reference sequence). V lost 6 bases, J lost 7 bases, and 19 bases lay in between. There are 14 residues in the CDR3. DNA of the CDR3: TGCAGTGCCTTGACAGAGGGTTCGTTGAATGAGCAGTTCTTC. Encoded protein: CSALTEGSLNEQFF.

Ten or more counts support this clonotype. The chain recombines TRBV6-5 with TRBJ2-7; the D is unclear. CDR1 and CDR2 (germline): MNHEY, SVGAGI. This CDR3 has 14 amino acids. V was pared by 4 bases and J by 6 bases, with 16 bases between. The DNA of the CDR3 is TGTGCCAGCAGTTTTGAATTAACTTCTGGCGAGCAGTACTTC. As protein: CASSFELTSGEQYF.

This chain connects TRBV20-1 to TRBJ2-7; maybe TRBD1 (6 bases). CDR1 is DFQATT, CDR2 SNEGSKA, per germline (reference sequence). This CDR3 is 14 amino acids long. Trimming left V 0 bases short and J 4 bases short, with 13 bases between. The CDR3 sequence is CSARDRDKRYEQYF. The CDR3 region has the DNA TGCAGTGCTAGAGACCGGGACAAAAGGTACGAGCAGTACTTC.

V is TRBV4-3 and J is TRBJ2-2; D is possibly TRBD2 (5 bases). The germline CDR1 and CDR2 sequences are LGHNA and YSLEER. Deletions cut 0 bases from V and 1 base from J, with 9 bases between. The CDR3 runs 16 residues. The CDR3 bases are TGCGCCAGCAGCCAAGAGCTAGCCAGGAACACCGGGGAGCTGTTTTTT. This codes for CASSQELARNTGELFF.

The chain combines TRBV7-9 with TRBJ2-3; D unclear. Trimming cost V 2 bases and J 4 bases, with 7 bases left between them. The CDR3 runs to 13 residues. Germline loops: CDR1 SEHNR, CDR2 FQNEAQ (reference sequence). This CDR3 is CASSLTQSDTQYF. In DNA, the CDR3 is TGTGCCAGCAGCTTAACACAATCAGATACGCAGTATTTT.

The chain has TRBV20-1 and TRBJ2-7, with 7 bases identical to TRBD2. The CDR3 totals 11 residues. V lost 8 bases to trimming and J lost 5 bases; unmatched junction nucleotides: 6. The V gene's germline CDR1 is DFQATT and CDR2 SNEGSKA (reference sequence). CDR3 region: CSTTSPNEQYF. The DNA of the CDR3 is TGCAGTACGACTAGCCCCAACGAGCAGTACTTC.

This clonotype was observed a handful of times. The chain combines TRBV5-1 with TRBJ2-1; D might be TRBD2 (7 bases). The CDR3 totals 16 residues. V was pared by 0 bases and J by 9 bases, with 19 bases between. Germline V gene sequence: CDR1 SGHRS, CDR2 YFSETQ. CDR3 coding DNA: TGCGCCAGCAGCTTGGCCACGGCGGGGGCAAAGGGTGAGCAGTTCTTC. Translation: CASSLATAGAKGEQFF.

This clonotype showed up just a few times. The gene calls are TRBV5-1 and TRBJ2-6; 7 bases map to TRBD2. Trimming at V came to 4 bases and at J to 0 bases, leaving 4 bases not matched to a gene. CDR3 size: 16 residues. Germline-derived CDR1 and CDR2 are SGHRS and YFSETQ. The DNA of the CDR3 is TGCGCCAGCAGCGCGGGGGTGAACTCTGGGGCCAACGTCCTGACTTTC. Translation: CASSAGVNSGANVLTF. The full variable domain, rest sourced from reference TRBV5-1 and TRBJ2-6, is KAGVTQTPRYLIKTRGQQVTLSCSPISGHRSVSWYQQTPGQGLQFLFEYFSETQRNKGNFPGRFSGRQFSNSRSEMNVSTLELGDSALYLCASSAGVNSGANVLTFGAGSRLTVL.

The chain couples TRBV3-1 to TRBJ2-7; a weak D match, TRBD1 (6 bases). The CDR3 contains 14 residues. CDR1 and CDR2 from the germline V gene are LGHDT and YNNKEL (reference sequence). V shed 3 bases and J shed 7 bases, with 16 bases lying between them. The CDR3 reads CASSQGANLLEQYF. The CDR3 DNA reads TGTGCCAGCAGCCAGGGGGCAAACCTACTGGAGCAGTACTTC.

The chain combines TRBV12-3 or TRBV12-4 with TRBJ1-4, with D tentatively TRBD1 (5 bases). V lost 5 bases and J lost 8, with 15 bases in between. This CDR3 has 14 amino acids. The CDR3 DNA reads TGTGCCAGCAGTCCCGTCGGGGGTGGAGAAAAACTGTTTTTT. Translating gives CASSPVGGGEKLFF.

This clonotype has more than one count but fewer than ten. The CDR3 region is CASSPGTGGRGYTF. In DNA, the CDR3 is TGTGCCAGCAGCCCGGGGACAGGGGGCCGGGGCTACACCTTC. The chain recombines TRBV7-2 with TRBJ1-2; 12 nucleotides line up with TRBD1. There are 14 residues in the CDR3. V lost 5 bases, J lost 8 bases, and 6 bases stayed unmatched. Germline-derived CDR1 and CDR2 are SGHTA and FQGNSA.

The V gene is TRBV12-3 or TRBV12-4, the J gene TRBJ2-7; 16 bases match TRBD2. The trim removed 6 bases at V and 4 bases at J, leaving 9 bases unmatched. The CDR3 runs to 17 residues. CDR3 in amino acids: CASSSDGTSGREYEQYF. CDR3 DNA: TGTGCCAGCAGCTCCGACGGGACTAGCGGGAGGGAGTACGAGCAGTACTTC.

This clonotype has more than one count but fewer than ten. The V gene is TRBV30, the J gene TRBJ1-1, with 7 bases that match TRBD1. In germline, CDR1 is GTSNPN, CDR2 SVGIG (reference sequence). This CDR3 spans 13 amino acids. J lost 3 bases, V lost 3 bases, and 4 bases had no gene match. The CDR3 loop is CAWSKTGDTEAFF. The CDR3 DNA is TGTGCCTGGAGCAAAACAGGGGACACTGAAGCTTTCTTT.